Listed below are T cell receptor beta chains from one sample, sequenced in a study of blood T cell repertoires in COVID-19. Here immunoSEQ multiplex PCR was the method, and the copy in TCRdb shows in-frame clones only, minus some. This table holds 65,000 to 85,000 clones, 80% to 90% found once. Sequences were obtained from peripheral blood. Receptor source: a man over 45 with acute or convalescent COVID-19. Each CDR3 is given with its conserved first and last residue. The order of the fields is clone size, J gene, V gene, D gene, CDR3 protein, CDR3 DNA. A D gene is named only where the DNA matches it firmly. The size entry is marked missing in some rows and otherwise reads once, few, many or a size class.

few	TRBJ2-7	TRBV5-1	-	CASSVTGVPYEQYF	TGCGCCAGCAGCGTGACGGGAGTTCCCTACGAGCAGTACTTC
-	TRBJ1-1	TRBV7-9	-	CASSFKGGSPEAFF	TGTGCCAGCAGCTTTAAGGGGGGGTCCCCTGAAGCTTTCTTT
few	TRBJ1-1	TRBV2	TRBD1	CASSARQGIAQEAFF	TGTGCCAGCAGCGCGAGACAGGGAATAGCGCAGGAAGCTTTCTTT
-	TRBJ1-6	TRBV4-3	TRBD1	CASSQEGGRVVSPLHF	TGCGCCAGCAGCCAAGAAGGGGGCAGGGTCGTCTCACCCCTCCACTTT
once	TRBJ2-7	TRBV5-1	-	CASSLGAGYYEQYF	TGCGCCAGCAGCTTGGGGGCGGGATACTACGAGCAGTACTTC
-	TRBJ1-1	TRBV6-5	-	CASSPTGLDTEAFF	TGTGCCAGCAGTCCCACAGGGCTCGACACTGAAGCTTTCTTT
-	TRBJ1-1	TRBV29-1	-	CSTRQYGNTEAFF	TGCAGCACGCGACAGTACGGGAACACTGAAGCTTTCTTT
-	TRBJ1-2	TRBV27	-	CASSAQGRGYTF	TGTGCCAGCAGTGCCCAGGGTAGAGGCTACACCTTC
-	TRBJ1-2	TRBV15	TRBD1	CATSSWTGIVYGYTF	TGTGCCACCAGCTCCTGGACAGGGATCGTCTATGGCTACACCTTC
few	TRBJ1-2	TRBV19	TRBD1	CASRGLGGDYGYTF	TGTGCCAGTCGTGGTTTAGGGGGCGACTATGGCTACACCTTC
-	TRBJ1-3	TRBV18	TRBD1	CASSPDRPSSGNTIYF	TGTGCCAGCTCACCGGACAGGCCGAGCTCTGGAAACACCATATATTTT
-	TRBJ2-3	TRBV19	-	CASSHKPSTDTQYF	TGTGCCAGTAGTCACAAACCCAGCACAGATACGCAGTATTTT
-	TRBJ2-2	TRBV18	TRBD2	CASSPQEAGVRTGELFF	TGTGCCAGCTCACCACAGGAGGCGGGAGTAAGGACCGGGGAGCTGTTTTTT
-	TRBJ2-3	TRBV5-1	-	CASSLVGESTDTQYF	TGCGCCAGCAGCTTGGTGGGAGAGAGCACAGATACGCAGTATTTT